The source of this T cell receptor (beta chain) is a study of cytomegalovirus exposure and HLA in healthy donors. In the study overall: One earlier analysis, a look at 180 million or so T cells, found some 120 million unique TCR beta sequences.

Trimming removed 0 bases at V and 3 bases at J, with 8 bases between. This CDR3 comprises 14 residues. Per the germline V gene, CDR1 is SNHLY and CDR2 is FYNNEI. Study-level findings and limits: The authors excluded some V segments, including TRBV6-2 and TRBV6-3, as indistinguishable. Further analysis, carried out later, found HLA-associated TCR beta chains more clonally expanded than equally common other chains.

On this clone: What it recognizes is unknown.

With 60 Vbeta and 13 Jbeta primers, the PCR was carried out. Assay used: immunoSEQ multiplex PCR; TCRdb lists only in-frame clones, some missing. The sample yields some 150,000 clones, around 82% seen once. The sequenced material came from PBMCs. V and J are TRBV2 and TRBJ1-1, with D hard to call. The sequence was obtained from a man aged 18 to 30 in good health and CMV-seropositive. The CDR3 nucleotides are TGTGCCAGCAGTGAAGCCGGAGTGGACACTGAAGCTTTCTTT. Its protein is CASSEAGVDTEAFF.